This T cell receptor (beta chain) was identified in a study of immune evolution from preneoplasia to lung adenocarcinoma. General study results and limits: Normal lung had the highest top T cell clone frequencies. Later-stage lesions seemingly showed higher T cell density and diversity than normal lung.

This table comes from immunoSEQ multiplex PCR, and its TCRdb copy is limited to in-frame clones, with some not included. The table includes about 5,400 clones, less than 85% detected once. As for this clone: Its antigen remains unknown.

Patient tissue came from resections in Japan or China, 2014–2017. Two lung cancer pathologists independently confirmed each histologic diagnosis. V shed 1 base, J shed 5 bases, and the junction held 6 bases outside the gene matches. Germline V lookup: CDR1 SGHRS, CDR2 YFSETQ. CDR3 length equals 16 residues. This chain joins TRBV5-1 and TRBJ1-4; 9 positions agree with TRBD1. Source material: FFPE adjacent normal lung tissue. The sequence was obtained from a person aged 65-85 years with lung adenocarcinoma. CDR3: CASSLIGTGKNEKLFF. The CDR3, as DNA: TGCGCCAGCAGCTTGATAGGGACAGGGAAGAATGAAAAACTGTTTTTT.